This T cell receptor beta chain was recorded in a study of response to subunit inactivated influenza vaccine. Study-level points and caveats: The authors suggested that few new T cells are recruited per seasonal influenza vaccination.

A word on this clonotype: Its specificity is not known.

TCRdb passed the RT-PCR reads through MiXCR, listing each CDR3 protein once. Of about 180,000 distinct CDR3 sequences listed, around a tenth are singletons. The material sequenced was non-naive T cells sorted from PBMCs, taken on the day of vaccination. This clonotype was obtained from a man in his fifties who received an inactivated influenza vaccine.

The CDR3 DNA follows: TGTGCCATCAGTGACACTAGCGGGGACAATGAGCAGTTCTTC. This sequence encodes CAISDTSGDNEQFF. The chain couples TRBV10-3 to TRBJ2-1; 10 bases map to TRBD2. This CDR3 is 14 amino acids long. The V segment lost 3 bases and the J segment 5 bases; nucleotides outside the gene matches: 1. CDR1 and CDR2 (germline): ENHRY, SYGVKD.